Sequencing of this TCR delta chain was carried out in a study of Vδ1+ human thymocytes. Sequences come from RNA converted to cDNA by reverse transcription. Multiplex PCR used pooled V-gene forward primers and a constant-region reverse primer to amplify CDR3s. TCRdb applied CATT to the multiplex PCR reads for clone calling. The sample has around 56,000 delta-chain clones; approximately 15% are singletons. This clone turned up a few times. Its cognate antigen is unknown. Study conclusions and caveats: Thymic TRG and TRD repertoires appeared highly polyclonal, with Gaussian CDR3 length distributions. Unlike peripheral blood Vdelta1+ controls, thymic delta-chain sequences included roughly 22% Vdelta2 and few Vdelta3. Bulk data may be misread because of unexpected Vdelta2 sequences.

Germline CDR1 is TSWWSYY and CDR2 is QGS. CDR3 length: 19 residues. Trimming stripped 4 bases from V and 3 bases from J, with 27 bases between. The TCR originated in a girl less than two years old who had congenital heart surgery. The rearrangement joins TRDV1 to TRDJ1; D tentatively reads TRDD2 or TRDD3 (6 bases each). Sequencing used Vdelta1+ gamma-delta thymocytes from the thymus. Subset indicated: FACS-sorted CD3+ TCRalphabeta- TCRVdelta1+ TCRVdelta2- thymocytes. The CDR3 sequence: CALGARPSLRHWAPDKLIF. The DNA for the CDR3 is TGTGCTCTTGGGGCCAGACCTTCCCTCCGCCACTGGGCACCCGATAAACTCATCTTT.